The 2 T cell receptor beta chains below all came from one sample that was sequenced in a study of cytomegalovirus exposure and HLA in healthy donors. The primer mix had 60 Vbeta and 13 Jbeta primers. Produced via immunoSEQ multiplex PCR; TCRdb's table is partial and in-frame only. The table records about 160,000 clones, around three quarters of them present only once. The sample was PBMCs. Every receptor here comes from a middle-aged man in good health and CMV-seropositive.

The CDR3 nucleotides read TGTGCCAGCAGCACAACAGGGTGGGGGAATGAAAAACTGTTTTTT. Residues: CASSTTGWGNEKLFF. J is TRBJ1-4 and V is TRBV28; TRBD1 might be the D (6 bases). V dropped 6 bases and J dropped 5 bases, with 16 bases sitting between them. The CDR3 is 15 residues long. CDR1 and CDR2 (germline): MDHEN, SYDVKM. The complete variable domain, with remaining parts taken from reference TRBV28 and TRBJ1-4, reads DVKVTQSSRYLVKRTGEKVFLECVQDMDHENMFWYRQDPGLGLRLIYFSYDVKMKEKGDIPEGYSVSREKKERFSLILESASTNQTSMYLCASSTTGWGNEKLFFGSGTQLSVL.

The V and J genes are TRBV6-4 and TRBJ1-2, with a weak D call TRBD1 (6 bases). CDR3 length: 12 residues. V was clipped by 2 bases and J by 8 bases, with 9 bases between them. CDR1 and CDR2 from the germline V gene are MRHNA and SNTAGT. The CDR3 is CASSDTGQGYTF. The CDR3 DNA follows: TGTGCCAGCAGTGACACAGGGCAAGGCTACACCTTC.